The rows below give T cell receptor beta chains drawn from one sample of a study of T cells after yellow fever vaccination. Each CDR3 protein is one row after TCRdb ran MiXCR on the 5' RACE reads. Of hundreds of thousands of distinct CDR3 sequences in the sample, 7% to 9% are singletons; the top ten hold 17%. The source material was PBMCs, sampled about 49 days after the first yellow fever vaccination. The receptors derive from a man aged 18-30 years who received the YFV17D yellow fever vaccine. The CDR3 runs from the conserved cysteine through the conserved F or W. The order of the fields is CDR3 DNA, CDR3 protein, J gene, V gene, D gene, CDR3 length, clone size. D genes are given only for firm matches. Part of the rows lack a size; the others show once, few, many or a class for expanded clones.

TGCGCCAGCAGCCGGACAGGGGGCGCGGTGTACGAGCAGTACTTC,CASSRTGGAVYEQYF,TRBJ2-7,TRBV4-3,TRBD1,15,few
TGTGCCTGGAGAGCCCCCCATGGCTACACCTTC,CAWRAPHGYTF,TRBJ1-2,TRBV30,.,11,.
TGCGCCAGCAGCCAAGGACCCGGGACCGCCTCGGGCGAGCAGTTCTTC,CASSQGPGTASGEQFF,TRBJ2-1,TRBV4-3,.,16,.
TGCGCCAGCAGCTTGTCTACGGGGAGCTCCTACAATGAGCAGTTCTTC,CASSLSTGSSYNEQFF,TRBJ2-1,TRBV5-1,.,16,.
TGCAGTGCTGGAGGACAGGGGGCGCCTGAGACCCAGTACTTC,CSAGGQGAPETQYF,TRBJ2-5,TRBV20-1,TRBD1,14,few
TGTGCCAGCAGTTTAACTGCGGGGCTCCACGAGCAGTACTTC,CASSLTAGLHEQYF,TRBJ2-7,TRBV12-3/TRBV12-4,.,14,few
TGTGCCAGCAGCTTAAGGGCCTATGGCTACACCTTC,CASSLRAYGYTF,TRBJ1-2,TRBV7-2,.,12,.
TGTGCCATCAGTCGGGGGCAGTCTCGCGGCGGATACAATGAGCAGTTCTTC,CAISRGQSRGGYNEQFF,TRBJ2-1,TRBV10-3,.,17,few
TGTGCCAGCAGTTCAGGGTCAAACATTCAGTACTTC,CASSSGSNIQYF,TRBJ2-4,TRBV27,.,12,.
TGTGCCAGCAGTTTGCGGGACAGCACCGGGGAGCTGTTTTTT,CASSLRDSTGELFF,TRBJ2-2,TRBV27,.,14,many
TGTGCCAGCAGCCCCATCAGAGGGGGCGACTACAATGAGCAGTTCTTC,CASSPIRGGDYNEQFF,TRBJ2-1,TRBV11-2,TRBD1,16,few
TGCAGTGCTAGTAGGTCAGAGCAAGAGACCCAGTACTTC,CSASRSEQETQYF,TRBJ2-5,TRBV20-1,.,13,many
TGCAGCGTTGTACACGCATCAGATACGCAGTATTTT,CSVVHASDTQYF,TRBJ2-3,TRBV29-1,.,12,.
TGTGCCAGCAGCTTCCTCTACCCGGACCGGGGGGAGGCCGGAAACACCATATATTTT,CASSFLYPDRGEAGNTIYF,TRBJ1-3,TRBV11-2,.,19,.
TGCAGCCATCTGAAGTCGGGGTTAAATGAGCAGTTCTTC,CSHLKSGLNEQFF,TRBJ2-1,TRBV29-1,.,13,few
TGTGCCAGCAGCTTAGAACGGCTAGAGACGCAGTATTTT,CASSLERLETQYF,TRBJ2-3,TRBV11-2,.,13,.
TGCGCCAGCGGGCTCGGGACAGCGTCCTACAATGAGCAGTTCTTC,CASGLGTASYNEQFF,TRBJ2-1,TRBV5-1,TRBD1,15,few
TGTGCCAGCAGCCTGGGACAGGGGGAGATCCAGTACTTC,CASSLGQGEIQYF,TRBJ2-5,TRBV11-2,TRBD1,13,.
TGTGCCAGCAGCCAAGAATCTGCAGAGACCCAGTACTTC,CASSQESAETQYF,TRBJ2-5,TRBV4-2,.,13,few